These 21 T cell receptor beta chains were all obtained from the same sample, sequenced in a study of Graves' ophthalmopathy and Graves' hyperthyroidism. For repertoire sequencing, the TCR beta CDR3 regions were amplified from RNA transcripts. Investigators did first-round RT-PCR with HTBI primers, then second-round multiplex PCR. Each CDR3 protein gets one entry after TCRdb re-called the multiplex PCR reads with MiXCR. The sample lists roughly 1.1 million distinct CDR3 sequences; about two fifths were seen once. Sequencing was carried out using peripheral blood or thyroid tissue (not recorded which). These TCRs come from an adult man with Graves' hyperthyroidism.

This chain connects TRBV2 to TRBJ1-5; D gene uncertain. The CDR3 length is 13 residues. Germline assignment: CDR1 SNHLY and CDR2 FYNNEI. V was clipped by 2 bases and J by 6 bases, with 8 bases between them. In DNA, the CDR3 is TGTGCCAGCAGTGAACTCGGTAGTCAGCCCCAGCATTTT. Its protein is CASSELGSQPQHF.

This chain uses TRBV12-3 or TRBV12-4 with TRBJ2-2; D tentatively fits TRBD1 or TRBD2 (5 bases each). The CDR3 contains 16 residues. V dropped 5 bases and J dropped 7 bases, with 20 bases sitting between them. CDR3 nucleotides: TGTGCCAGCAGTACCGGTCCGGTGGGGGTTTACGGGGAGCTGTTTTTT. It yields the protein CASSTGPVGVYGELFF.

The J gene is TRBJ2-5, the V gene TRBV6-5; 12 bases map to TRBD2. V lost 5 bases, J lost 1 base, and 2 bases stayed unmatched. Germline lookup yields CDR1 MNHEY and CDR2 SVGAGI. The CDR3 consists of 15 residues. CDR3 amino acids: CASSKLAGGQETQYF. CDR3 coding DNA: TGTGCCAGCAGTAAACTAGCGGGGGGCCAAGAGACCCAGTACTTC.

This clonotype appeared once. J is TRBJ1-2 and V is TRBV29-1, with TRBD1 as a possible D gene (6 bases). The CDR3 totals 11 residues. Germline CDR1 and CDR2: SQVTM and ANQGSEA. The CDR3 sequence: CSAGARGGYTF. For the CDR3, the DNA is TGCAGTGCAGGGGCCCGTGGTGGCTACACCTTC.

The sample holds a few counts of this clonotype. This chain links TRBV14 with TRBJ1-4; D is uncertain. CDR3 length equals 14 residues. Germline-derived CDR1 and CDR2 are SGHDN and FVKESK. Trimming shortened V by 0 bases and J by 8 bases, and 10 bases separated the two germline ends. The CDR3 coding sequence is TGTGCCAGCAGCCAAGAGATGTATCAGGAAAAACTGTTTTTT. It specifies CASSQEMYQEKLFF.

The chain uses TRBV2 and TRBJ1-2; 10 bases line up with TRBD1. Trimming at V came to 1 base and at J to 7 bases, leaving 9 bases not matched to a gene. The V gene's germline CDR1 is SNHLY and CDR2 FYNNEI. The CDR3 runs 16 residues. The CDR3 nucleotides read TGTGCCAGCAGTGAAGAGGAGCGACAGGGGGCGGTTGGCTACACCTTC. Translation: CASSEEERQGAVGYTF.

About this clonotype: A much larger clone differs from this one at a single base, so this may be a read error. CDR3 in DNA: TGCGCCAGCAGCTCAACCGGGACAGGGGACCTCGAGCAGTACTTC. Amino acid sequence: CASSSTGTGDLEQYF. The V and J genes are TRBV5-1 and TRBJ2-7, with 10 bases identical to TRBD1. V lost 3 bases to trimming and J lost 6 bases; unmatched junction nucleotides: 9. This CDR3 region has 15 residues. The V gene's germline CDR1 is SGHRS and CDR2 YFSETQ.

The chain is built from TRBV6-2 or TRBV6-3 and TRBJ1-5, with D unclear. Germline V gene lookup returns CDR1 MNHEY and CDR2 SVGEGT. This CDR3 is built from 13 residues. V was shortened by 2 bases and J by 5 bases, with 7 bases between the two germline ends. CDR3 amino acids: CASSYNPYQPQHF. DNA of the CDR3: TGTGCCAGCAGTTACAACCCGTATCAGCCCCAGCATTTT.

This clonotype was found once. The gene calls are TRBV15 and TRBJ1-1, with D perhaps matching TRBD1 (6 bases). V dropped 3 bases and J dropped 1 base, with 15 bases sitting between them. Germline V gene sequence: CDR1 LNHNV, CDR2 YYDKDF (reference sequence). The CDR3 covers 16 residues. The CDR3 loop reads CATSRGHRYANTEAFF. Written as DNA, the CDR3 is TGTGCCACCAGCAGGGGACACCGTTACGCGAACACTGAAGCTTTCTTT.

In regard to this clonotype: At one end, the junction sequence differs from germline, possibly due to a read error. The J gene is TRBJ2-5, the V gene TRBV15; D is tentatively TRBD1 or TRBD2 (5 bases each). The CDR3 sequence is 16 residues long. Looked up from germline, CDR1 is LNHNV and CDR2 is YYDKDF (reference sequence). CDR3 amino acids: CAASSYSIRDGETQYF. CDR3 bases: TGTGCCGCCAGCAGTTACTCGATACGGGACGGGGAGACCCAGTACTTC.

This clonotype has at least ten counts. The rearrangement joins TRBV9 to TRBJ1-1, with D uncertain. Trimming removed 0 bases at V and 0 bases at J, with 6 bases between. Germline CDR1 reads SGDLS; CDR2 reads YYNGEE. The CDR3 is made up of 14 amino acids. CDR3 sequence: CASSVGPLNTEAFF. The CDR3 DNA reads TGTGCCAGCAGCGTAGGACCTTTGAACACTGAAGCTTTCTTT.

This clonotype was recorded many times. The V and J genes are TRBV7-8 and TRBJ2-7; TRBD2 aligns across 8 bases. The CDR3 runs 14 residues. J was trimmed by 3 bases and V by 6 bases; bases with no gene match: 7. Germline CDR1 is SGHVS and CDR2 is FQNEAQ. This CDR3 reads CASSSGTSFYEQYF. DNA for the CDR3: TGTGCCAGCAGTTCCGGGACTAGTTTCTACGAGCAGTACTTC.

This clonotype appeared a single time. The CDR3 nucleotides are TGTGCCAGCAGTTACCCCTTATCTGGGCTAAACTACGAGCAGTACTTC. Encoded protein: CASSYPLSGLNYEQYF. The rearrangement joins TRBV2 to TRBJ2-7; D not certain. V was clipped by 5 bases and J by 3 bases, with 20 bases between them. The CDR3 is 16 residues long. Germline-derived CDR1 and CDR2 are SNHLY and FYNNEI.

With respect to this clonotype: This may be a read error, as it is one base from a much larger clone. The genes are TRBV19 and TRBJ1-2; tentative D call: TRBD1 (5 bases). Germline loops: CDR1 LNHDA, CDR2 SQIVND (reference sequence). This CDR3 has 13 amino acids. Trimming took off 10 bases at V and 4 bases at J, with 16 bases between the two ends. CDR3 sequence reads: CATKRTGGYGYTF. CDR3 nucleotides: TGTGCCACCAAAAGGACGGGGGGCTATGGCTACACCTTC. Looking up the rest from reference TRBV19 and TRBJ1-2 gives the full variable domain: DGGITQSPKYLFRKEGQNVTLSCEQNLNHDAMYWYRQDPGQGLRLIYYSQIVNDFQKGDIAEGYSVSREKKESFPLTVTSAQKNPTAFYLCATKRTGGYGYTFGSGTRLTVV.

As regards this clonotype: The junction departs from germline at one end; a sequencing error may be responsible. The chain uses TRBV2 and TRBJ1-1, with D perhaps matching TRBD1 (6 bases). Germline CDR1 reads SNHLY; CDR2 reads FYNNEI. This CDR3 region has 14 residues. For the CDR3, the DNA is TGTGCCAGCAGCGAAGAGGGGGAGGGTAGTGAAGCTTTCTTT. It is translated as CASSEEGEGSEAFF.

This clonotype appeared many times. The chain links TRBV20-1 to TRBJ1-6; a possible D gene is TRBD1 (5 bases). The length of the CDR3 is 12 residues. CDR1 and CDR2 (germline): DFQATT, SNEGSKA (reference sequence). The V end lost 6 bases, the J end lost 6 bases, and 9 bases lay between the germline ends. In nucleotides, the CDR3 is TGCAGTGCGCCGACAGCTAATTCACCCCTCCACTTT. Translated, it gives CSAPTANSPLHF.

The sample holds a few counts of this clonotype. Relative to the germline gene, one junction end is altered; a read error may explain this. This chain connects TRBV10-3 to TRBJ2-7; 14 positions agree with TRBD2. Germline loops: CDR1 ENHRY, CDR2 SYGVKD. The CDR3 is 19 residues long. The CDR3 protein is CASSYTGTSGSPPPREQYF. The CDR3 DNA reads TGTGCCAGCAGTTACACCGGGACTAGCGGGAGTCCTCCCCCGCGGGAGCAGTACTTC.

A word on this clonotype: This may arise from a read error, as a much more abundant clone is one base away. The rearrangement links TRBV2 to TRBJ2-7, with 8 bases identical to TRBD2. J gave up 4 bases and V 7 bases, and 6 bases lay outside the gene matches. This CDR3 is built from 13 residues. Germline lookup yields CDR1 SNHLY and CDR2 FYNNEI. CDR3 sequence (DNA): TGTGCCAGCATCGGCGGGGGGAGATACGAGCAGTACTTC. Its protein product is CASIGGGRYEQYF.

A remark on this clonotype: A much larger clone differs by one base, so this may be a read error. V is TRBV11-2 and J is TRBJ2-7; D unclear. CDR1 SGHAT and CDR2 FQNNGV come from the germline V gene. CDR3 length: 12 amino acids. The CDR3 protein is CASSYVVGERYF. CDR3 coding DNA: TGTGCCAGCAGTTACGTTGTCGGCGAGCGGTACTTC.

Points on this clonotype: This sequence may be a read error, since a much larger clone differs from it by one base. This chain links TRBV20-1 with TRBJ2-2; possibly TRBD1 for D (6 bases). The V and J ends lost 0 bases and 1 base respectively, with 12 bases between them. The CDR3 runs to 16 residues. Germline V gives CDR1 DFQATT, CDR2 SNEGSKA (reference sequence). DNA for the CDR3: TGCAGTGCTAGAGATCAGTCACAGGGGAACACCGGGGAGCTGTTTTTT. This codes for CSARDQSQGNTGELFF.

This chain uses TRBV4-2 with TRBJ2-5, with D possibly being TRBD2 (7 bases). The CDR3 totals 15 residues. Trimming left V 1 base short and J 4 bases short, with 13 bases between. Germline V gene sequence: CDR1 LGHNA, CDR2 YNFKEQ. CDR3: CASSQVRGARETQYF. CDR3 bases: TGTGCCAGCAGCCAAGTCCGGGGGGCGAGAGAGACCCAGTACTTC.